The 2 T cell receptor beta chains given below trace back to one sample, sequenced in a study of human T cells and chemical hapten exposure. Regarding time point: patch test 3, about 24 weeks after DPC sensitization. Treatment of the sample: therapeutic diphenylcyclopropenone sensitization with weekly scalp DPC. Using its own MiXCR run on the RACE reads, TCRdb lists one record per CDR3 protein. Counted here are some 180,000 distinct CDR3 sequences, more than 20% occurring once; the ten biggest clones make up around 2.5%. Sequencing was performed on whole blood, taken in connection with sensitization to the hapten diphenylcyclopropenone (DPC). The receptors here all came from a woman between 35 and 50 years old with alopecia areata. Some clones in this sample may be carry-over from other donors' samples.

The chain recombines TRBV9 with TRBJ2-5; TRBD2 matches at 10 bases. Looked up from germline, CDR1 is SGDLS and CDR2 is YYNGEE. V dropped 2 bases and J dropped 5; count of bases not matched to a gene: 9. The CDR3 consists of 16 residues. CDR3 region: CASSVGLAGVLETQYF. The CDR3 bases are TGTGCCAGCAGCGTTGGGCTAGCGGGAGTTTTGGAGACCCAGTACTTC.

A few counts support this clonotype. The chain links TRBV28 to TRBJ2-7, with TRBD1 as a possible D gene (6 bases). From germline, CDR1 is MDHEN and CDR2 SYDVKM. The length of the CDR3 is 15 residues. V was shortened by 5 bases and J by 3 bases, with 17 bases between the two germline ends. This chain's CDR3 is CASSPPGTTSYEQYF. In DNA, the CDR3 is TGTGCCAGCAGTCCCCCCGGGACAACGAGCTACGAGCAGTACTTC.